The table lists the clone carrying this TCR beta chain with a few counts. Its specificity is not known. The CDR3 totals 15 residues. Per the germline V gene, CDR1 is SGHRS and CDR2 is YFSETQ. The trim removed 4 bases at V and 0 bases at J, leaving 3 bases unmatched. This entry is derived from a study of beta chain features in type 1 diabetes. Study findings and constraints: Since sequencing was performed on cDNA, cells with high TCR expression could be over-represented.

Every bit of the isolated RNA underwent reverse transcription, so sequencing read expressed TCRB transcripts. Produced via immunoSEQ multiplex PCR; TCRdb's table is partial and in-frame only. The repertoire holds fewer than 900,000 clones, with 17% as singletons. It was via CD45RO/CCR7/CD25/CD127/CD95/CD27 that CD4+ naive, central memory, regulatory and stem cell-like memory cells were sorted. This TCR derives from a woman aged 18-29 years in good health. Sequencing input: naive CD4+ T cells from blood. The rearrangement uses TRBV5-1 and TRBJ2-1, with TRBD1 matching over 8 bases. The DNA of the CDR3 is TGCGCCAGCAGCAGGGACAGGAGCTCCTACAATGAGCAGTTCTTC. This codes for CASSRDRSSYNEQFF. Using reference TRBV5-1 and TRBJ2-1 for the parts outside the CDR3, the full variable domain is KAGVTQTPRYLIKTRGQQVTLSCSPISGHRSVSWYQQTPGQGLQFLFEYFSETQRNKGNFPGRFSGRQFSNSRSEMNVSTLELGDSALYLCASSRDRSSYNEQFFGPGTRLTVL.